Each of the 29 T cell receptor beta chains below was sequenced from the same sample in a study of blood T cell repertoires in COVID-19. TCRdb keeps only in-frame clones here, not all; method: immunoSEQ multiplex PCR. The sample contains 200,000 to 250,000 clones, 86% of which appear only once. The sequencing sample was made of PBMCs or T cells enriched from blood (not recorded which). The receptor set was obtained from a woman in her fifties or sixties who had recovered from COVID-19.

This chain links TRBV29-1 with TRBJ1-1; TRBD1 matches at 8 bases. The germline CDR1 and CDR2 sequences are SQVTM and ANQGSEA. This CDR3 is 13 amino acids long. V gave up 6 bases and J gave up 0 bases; unmatched junction bases: 3. For the CDR3, the DNA is TGCAGCGTACACAGGGGGGTGAACACTGAAGCTTTCTTT. It codes for CSVHRGVNTEAFF.

The chain is built from TRBV9 and TRBJ2-3; D not resolved. This CDR3 contains 12 residues. V lost 4 bases and J lost 4, with 7 bases in between. Germline assignment: CDR1 SGDLS and CDR2 YYNGEE. CDR3: CASSIRADTQYF. CDR3 nucleotides: TGTGCCAGCAGCATACGCGCAGATACGCAGTATTTT.

The V call is TRBV19, the J call TRBJ2-3; weak D call: TRBD2 (5 bases). V was cut by 7 bases and J by 0 bases, with 8 bases left in between. The CDR3 is 13 amino acids. Germline CDR1 and CDR2: LNHDA and SQIVND (reference sequence). CDR3 coding DNA: TGTGCCAGTAAGGAGGCTAGCACAGATACGCAGTATTTT. Protein: CASKEASTDTQYF.

V and J are TRBV4-1 and TRBJ1-4; 9 bases line up with TRBD1. The CDR3 is 16 amino acids. CDR1 is MGHRA and CDR2 is YSYEKL in the germline V gene. Trimming at V came to 0 bases and at J to 7 bases, leaving 6 bases not matched to a gene. CDR3 region: CASSQEQGAPIEKLFF. The DNA for the CDR3 is TGCGCCAGCAGCCAAGAACAGGGGGCTCCCATTGAAAAACTGTTTTTT.

V gene TRBV10-2 combines with J gene TRBJ2-7; 14 bases are a match to TRBD2. The CDR3 totals 14 residues. Germline CDR1 is WSHSY and CDR2 is SAAADI. The J segment lost 7 bases and the V segment lost 4 bases, leaving 3 bases of the junction unmatched. The CDR3 here is CASSGLAGGSEQYF. The CDR3 coding sequence is TGCGCCAGCAGTGGACTAGCGGGAGGGAGTGAGCAGTACTTC.

The rearrangement joins TRBV7-2 to TRBJ2-7; 10 bases line up with TRBD2. The CDR3 runs to 14 residues. V trimming: 5 bases; J trimming: 4 bases; junction bases outside the gene matches: 5. CDR1 is SGHTA and CDR2 is FQGNSA in the germline V gene. CDR3 loop: CASSDRGLAYEQYF. The CDR3 DNA follows: TGTGCCAGCAGCGACAGGGGACTAGCGTACGAGCAGTACTTC.

This sequence joins TRBV7-6 and TRBJ2-2, with a weak D call TRBD2 (5 bases). The CDR3 sequence is 16 residues long. Germline V CDR1 and CDR2: SGHVS, FNYEAQ. Trimming shortened V by 2 bases and J by 5 bases, and 15 bases separated the two germline ends. The CDR3 sequence: CASSLRFRDRTGELFF. The CDR3 DNA reads as TGTGCCAGCAGCTTAAGGTTCCGGGATAGGACCGGGGAGCTGTTTTTT.

The CDR3 DNA reads TGTGCCAGCAGCTTTATTGAGGGCTACGAGCAGTACTTC. This encodes CASSFIEGYEQYF. V is TRBV7-8 and J is TRBJ2-7, with a weak D call TRBD2 (5 bases). Germline CDR1 is SGHVS and CDR2 is FQNEAQ. The CDR3 runs 13 residues. Trimming took off 3 bases at V and 3 bases at J, with 9 bases between the two ends.

The chain employs TRBV4-3 and TRBJ1-5, with D maybe TRBD1 (6 bases). Germline V CDR1 and CDR2: LGHNA, YSLEER. The CDR3 contains 17 residues. The V end was cut by 4 bases, the J end by 2 bases, with 18 bases between. This CDR3 reads CASSPDPTGSGNQPQHF. Written as DNA, the CDR3 is TGCGCCAGCAGCCCAGACCCTACAGGGTCAGGCAATCAGCCCCAGCATTTT.

This rearrangement joins TRBV7-6 to TRBJ1-6, with D maybe TRBD1 (6 bases). There are 14 residues in the CDR3. Germline CDR1 is SGHVS and CDR2 is FNYEAQ. Deletions cut 8 bases from V and 7 bases from J, with 15 bases between. The CDR3 is CASREGQSNSPLHF. CDR3 nucleotides: TGTGCCAGCCGAGAAGGACAGTCAAATTCACCCCTCCACTTT.

The V gene is TRBV18, the J gene TRBJ2-2, with 8 bases matching TRBD2. V lost 1 base and J lost 1; bases outside the gene matches: 2. Germline V gives CDR1 KGHSH, CDR2 LQKENI. This CDR3 has 16 residues. This CDR3 reads CASSPLAGGNTGELFF. DNA for the CDR3: TGTGCCAGCTCACCACTCGCGGGGGGGAACACCGGGGAGCTGTTTTTT.

J is TRBJ2-2 and V is TRBV7-9; D possibly corresponds to TRBD2 (5 bases). Germline lookup yields CDR1 SEHNR and CDR2 FQNEAQ (reference sequence). This CDR3 region has 14 residues. V was pared by 5 bases and J by 3 bases, with 10 bases between. CDR3 residues: CASSPGFHTGELFF. CDR3 DNA: TGTGCCAGCAGCCCGGGGTTTCACACCGGGGAGCTGTTTTTT.

The chain joins TRBV19 to TRBJ1-2; 7 nucleotides line up with TRBD1. This CDR3 region has 15 residues. Germline trimming cut 0 bases from V and 5 bases from J; bases unmatched to any gene: 6. Looked up from germline, CDR1 is LNHDA and CDR2 is SQIVND (reference sequence). The DNA for the CDR3 is TGTGCCAGTAGTATAGATCTGGGACAGAAATATGGCTACACCTTC. It encodes CASSIDLGQKYGYTF.

This clone is a singleton in its sample. V usage is TRBV5-8 and J usage is TRBJ1-1, with D perhaps matching TRBD1 (5 bases). Per the germline V gene, CDR1 is SGHTS and CDR2 is YDEGEE. The CDR3 loop spans 17 amino acids. V was pared by 0 bases and J by 2 bases, with 17 bases between. CDR3 DNA sequence: TGTGCCAGCAGCTTGGGGGGTCAGGGTTATTTAAACACTGAAGCTTTCTTT. Translated: CASSLGGQGYLNTEAFF.

This clone was detected only once. The V call is TRBV10-2, the J call TRBJ2-7; the match to TRBD2 covers 10 bases. Losses at the gene ends were 0 bases for V and 4 bases for J; bases not matched to a gene: 6. Germline lookup yields CDR1 WSHSY and CDR2 SAAADI. CDR3 length: 16 residues. The CDR3 bases are TGCGCCAGCAGTGAGTCGTCAGCGGGGGGGCTTTACGAGCAGTACTTC. This gives the protein CASSESSAGGLYEQYF.

The V and J genes are TRBV7-2 and TRBJ1-4; the D gene is possibly TRBD1 (6 bases). The CDR3 runs to 16 residues. CDR1 and CDR2 from the germline V gene are SGHTA and FQGNSA. Trimming shortened V by 1 base and J by 0 bases, and 9 bases separated the two germline ends. CDR3 nucleotides: TGTGCCAGCAGCTTAGTTGGGGGCGCAACTAATGAAAAACTGTTTTTT. Residues: CASSLVGGATNEKLFF.

This chain links TRBV7-2 with TRBJ2-7; TRBD1 aligns across 10 bases. Germline CDR1 reads SGHTA; CDR2 reads FQGNSA. Germline trimming cut 5 bases from V and 5 bases from J; bases unmatched to any gene: 9. The CDR3 spans 15 residues. The CDR3 DNA follows: TGTGCCAGCAGCATCGGACAGGGGGTTTTCCACGAGCAGTACTTC. It translates to CASSIGQGVFHEQYF.

This clone was detected a few times. This chain joins TRBV20-1 and TRBJ2-3; TRBD2 matches 12 bases. The V gene end was trimmed by 3 bases and the J gene end by 4 bases; junction bases not matched to a gene: 11. Germline CDR1 DFQATT, CDR2 SNEGSKA (reference sequence). The CDR3 sequence is 17 residues long. CDR3 protein: CSASGLAGGERPDTQYF. CDR3 DNA sequence: TGCAGTGCTAGTGGGCTAGCGGGGGGGGAAAGACCAGATACGCAGTATTTT.

The V call is TRBV3-1 (or the pseudogene TRBV3-2), the J call TRBJ1-1; D perhaps matches TRBD1 (6 bases). The germline V gene encodes CDR1 LGHDT and CDR2 YNNKEL (reference sequence). The CDR3 sequence is 11 residues long. Trimming removed 8 bases at V and 4 bases at J, with 8 bases between. CDR3 region: CASGGATEAFF. Written as DNA, the CDR3 is TGTGCCAGCGGGGGGGCCACTGAAGCTTTCTTT.

The J gene is TRBJ1-1, the V gene TRBV27, with D possibly being TRBD1 (5 bases). CDR1 and CDR2 (germline): MNHEY, SMNVEV (reference sequence). This CDR3 is built from 13 residues. V was trimmed by 2 bases and J by 5 bases, leaving 9 bases between them. The CDR3 bases are TGTGCCAGCAGTTTACCAGGGCTTACTGAAGCTTTCTTT. It is translated as CASSLPGLTEAFF.

The V and J genes are TRBV28 and TRBJ1-2; D ambiguous. Between the trimmed V and J ends, which lost 6 bases and 4 bases, there was a span of 12 bases. This CDR3 has 13 residues. CDR1 is MDHEN and CDR2 is SYDVKM in the germline V gene. CDR3 loop: CASSRGGSYGYTF. The CDR3 DNA sequence: TGTGCCAGCAGCCGCGGTGGCAGCTATGGCTACACCTTC.

The CDR3 loop is CATSGQGYNEQFF. For the CDR3, the DNA is TGTGCCACCTCCGGACAGGGCTACAATGAGCAGTTCTTC. The chain recombines TRBV24-1 with TRBJ2-1, with TRBD1 identical over 8 bases. This CDR3 spans 13 amino acids. Germline V gene sequence: CDR1 KGHDR, CDR2 SFDVKD. The J segment lost 3 bases and the V segment lost 9 bases, leaving 3 bases of the junction unmatched.

J is TRBJ2-2 and V is TRBV6-2 or TRBV6-3; D is possibly TRBD2 (6 bases). Trimming shortened V by 7 bases and J by 5 bases, and 14 bases separated the two germline ends. The germline CDR1 and CDR2 sequences are MNHEY and SVGEGT. CDR3 length: 14 amino acids. CDR3 DNA: TGTGCCAGCATCCCGGGACTTAGGACCGGGGAGCTGTTTTTT. Protein sequence: CASIPGLRTGELFF.

The chain combines TRBV5-5 with TRBJ1-6; D is unresolved. Germline V gene lookup returns CDR1 SGHKS and CDR2 YYEKEE (reference sequence). The CDR3 is 15 amino acids. Trimming stripped 2 bases from V and 0 bases from J, with 6 bases between. This CDR3 reads CASSLQSSYNSPLHF. Here the CDR3 DNA reads TGTGCCAGCAGCTTACAGAGCTCCTATAATTCACCCCTCCACTTT.

In its sample, this clone was seen a few times. This chain links TRBV12-3 or TRBV12-4 with TRBJ1-4; no clear D gene. The V and J ends lost 6 bases and 11 bases respectively, with 16 bases between them. The CDR3 length is 13 residues. CDR3 coding DNA: TGTGCCAGCAGCTCGACCGACAAAGTGAAACTGTTTTTT. It translates to CASSSTDKVKLFF.

The chain is built from TRBV28 and TRBJ2-4; a weak D match, TRBD2 (6 bases). The CDR3 runs 17 residues. CDR1 MDHEN and CDR2 SYDVKM come from the germline V gene. The germline V and J ends were trimmed by 8 bases and 0 bases, with 20 bases remaining between them. The CDR3 here is CASSSLRGFGAKNIQYF. CDR3 in DNA: TGTGCCAGCTCTTCATTGCGGGGTTTTGGAGCCAAAAACATTCAGTACTTC.

The J gene is TRBJ2-7, the V gene TRBV3-1 (or the pseudogene TRBV3-2); D is undetermined. There are 11 residues in the CDR3. Trimming shortened V by 1 base and J by 4 bases, and 2 bases separated the two germline ends. CDR1 and CDR2 from the germline V gene are LGHDT and YNNKEL (reference sequence). The DNA for the CDR3 is TGTGCCAGCAGCCAAGTATACGAGCAGTACTTC. It codes for CASSQVYEQYF.

The chain is built from TRBV11-2 and TRBJ2-5; no clear D. V shed 4 bases and J shed 4 bases, with 16 bases lying between them. Germline V gives CDR1 SGHAT, CDR2 FQNNGV. The length of the CDR3 is 15 residues. The CDR3 nucleotides are TGTGCCAGCAGCTATGGTCCGCGACAATCAGAGACCCAGTACTTC. Its translation is CASSYGPRQSETQYF.

V and J are TRBV19 and TRBJ2-2; the D gene is possibly TRBD2 (5 bases). This CDR3 contains 16 residues. CDR1 and CDR2 from the germline V gene are LNHDA and SQIVND (reference sequence). Trimming removed 7 bases at V and 4 bases at J, with 19 bases between. The CDR3 DNA sequence: TGTGCCAGTAATCCCCGAGAGGTCCGGGGCACCGGGGAGCTGTTTTTT. Translation: CASNPREVRGTGELFF.